The clone carrying this T cell receptor (beta chain) is medium-sized in the sample. The data derive from a study of graft-versus-host responses after intestinal transplantation. Looking at the study overall: Transplants were multivisceral, liver-intestinal, or isolated intestinal.

Study-wide results and caveats: Detected in recipient marrow were GvH clones, some of which were first observed in ileum or blood.

TCRdb's table, derived via immunoSEQ multiplex PCR, lists solely in-frame clones and lacks some. Among 8,500 to 11,000 clones listed, about 35% were seen once. CDR3 length equals 14 residues. Germline CDR1 reads SGHNT; CDR2 reads YYREEE (reference sequence). Trimming took 4 bases from V and 0 from J, leaving 8 bases between them. The authors plated around 200,000 CFSE-labeled responder cells with around 200,000 irradiated, violet-dye-labeled stimulator cells. The material was alloreactive CD8+ T cells from a mixed lymphocyte reaction culture, obtained before intestinal transplant. Subset denoted: CFSE-low proliferating T cells sorted from roughly 6-day pre-transplant mixed lymphocyte reaction (GvH or HvG direction). The sequence was collected from a human patient who received an intestinal transplant. V usage is TRBV5-4 and J usage is TRBJ2-1; tentatively, D is TRBD1 (6 bases). The CDR3 coding sequence is TGTGCCAGCAGCACAGGGAGCTCCTACAATGAGCAGTTCTTC. Residues: CASSTGSSYNEQFF.